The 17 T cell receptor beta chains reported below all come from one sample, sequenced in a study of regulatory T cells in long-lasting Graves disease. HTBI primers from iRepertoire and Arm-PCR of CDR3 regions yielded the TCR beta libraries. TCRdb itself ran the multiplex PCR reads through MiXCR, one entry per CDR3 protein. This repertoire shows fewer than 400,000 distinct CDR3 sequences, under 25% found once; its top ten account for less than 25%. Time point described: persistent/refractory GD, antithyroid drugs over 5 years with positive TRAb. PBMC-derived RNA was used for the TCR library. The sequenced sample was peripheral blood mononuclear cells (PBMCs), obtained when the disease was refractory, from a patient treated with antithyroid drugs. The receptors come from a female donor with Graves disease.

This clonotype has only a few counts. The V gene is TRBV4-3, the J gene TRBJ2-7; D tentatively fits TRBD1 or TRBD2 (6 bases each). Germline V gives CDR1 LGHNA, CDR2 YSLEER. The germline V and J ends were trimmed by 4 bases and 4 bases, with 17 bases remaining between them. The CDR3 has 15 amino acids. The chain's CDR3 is CASSREVGGQYEQYF. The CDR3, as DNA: TGCGCCAGCAGCCGCGAAGTGGGGGGCCAATACGAGCAGTACTTC.

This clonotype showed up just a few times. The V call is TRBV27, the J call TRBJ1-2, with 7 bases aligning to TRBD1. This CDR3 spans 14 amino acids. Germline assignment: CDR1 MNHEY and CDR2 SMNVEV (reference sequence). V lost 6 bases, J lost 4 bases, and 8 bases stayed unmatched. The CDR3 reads CASSPQGTLYGYTF. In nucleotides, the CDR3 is TGTGCCAGCAGCCCACAGGGGACGCTCTATGGCTACACCTTC.

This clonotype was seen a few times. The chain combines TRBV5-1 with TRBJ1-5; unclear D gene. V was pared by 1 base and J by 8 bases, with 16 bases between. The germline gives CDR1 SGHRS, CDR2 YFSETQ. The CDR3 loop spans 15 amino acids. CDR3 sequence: CASSLLGLVMEPQHF. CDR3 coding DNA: TGCGCCAGCAGCTTGTTGGGTTTGGTTATGGAGCCCCAGCATTTT. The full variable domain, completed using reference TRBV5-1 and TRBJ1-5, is KAGVTQTPRYLIKTRGQQVTLSCSPISGHRSVSWYQQTPGQGLQFLFEYFSETQRNKGNFPGRFSGRQFSNSRSEMNVSTLELGDSALYLCASSLLGLVMEPQHFGDGTRLSIL.

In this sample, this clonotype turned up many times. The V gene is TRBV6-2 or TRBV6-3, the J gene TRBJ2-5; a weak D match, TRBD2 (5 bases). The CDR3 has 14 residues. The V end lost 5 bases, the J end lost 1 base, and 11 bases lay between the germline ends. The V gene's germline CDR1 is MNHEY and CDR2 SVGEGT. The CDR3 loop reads CASSPGETQETQYF. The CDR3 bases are TGTGCCAGCAGTCCCGGGGAGACCCAAGAGACCCAGTACTTC.

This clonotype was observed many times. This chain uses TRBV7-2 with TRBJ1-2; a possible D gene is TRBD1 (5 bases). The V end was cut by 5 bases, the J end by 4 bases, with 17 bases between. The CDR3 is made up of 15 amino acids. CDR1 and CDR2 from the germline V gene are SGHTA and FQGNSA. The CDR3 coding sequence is TGTGCCAGCAGCCTTATCGTGGACAAGACCTATGGCTACACCTTC. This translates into CASSLIVDKTYGYTF.

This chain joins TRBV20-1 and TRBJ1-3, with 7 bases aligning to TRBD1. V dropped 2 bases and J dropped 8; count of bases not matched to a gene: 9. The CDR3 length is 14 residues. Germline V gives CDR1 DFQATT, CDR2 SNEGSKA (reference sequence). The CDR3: CSARPGGVKDTIYF. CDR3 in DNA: TGCAGTGCTAGACCAGGGGGTGTTAAAGACACCATATATTTT.

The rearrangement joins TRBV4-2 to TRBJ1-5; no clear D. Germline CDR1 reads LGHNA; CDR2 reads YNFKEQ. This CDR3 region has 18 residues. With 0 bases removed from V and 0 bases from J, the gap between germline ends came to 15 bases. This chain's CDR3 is CASSQDYGEQYSNQPQHF. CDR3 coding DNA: TGTGCCAGCAGCCAAGATTATGGAGAGCAGTATAGCAATCAGCCCCAGCATTTT.

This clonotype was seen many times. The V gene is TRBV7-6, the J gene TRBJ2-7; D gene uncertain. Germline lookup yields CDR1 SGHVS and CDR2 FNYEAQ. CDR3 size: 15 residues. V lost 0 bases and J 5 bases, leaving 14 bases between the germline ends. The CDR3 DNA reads TGTGCCAGCAGCTTAGCGGTTAAGGGTGTGCACGAGCAGTACTTC. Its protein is CASSLAVKGVHEQYF. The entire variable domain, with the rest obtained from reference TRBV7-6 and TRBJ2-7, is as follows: GAGVSQSPRYKVTKRGQDVALRCDPISGHVSLYWYRQALGQGPEFLTYFNYEAQQDKSGLPNDRFSAERPEGSISTLTIQRTEQRDSAMYRCASSLAVKGVHEQYFGPGTRLTVT.

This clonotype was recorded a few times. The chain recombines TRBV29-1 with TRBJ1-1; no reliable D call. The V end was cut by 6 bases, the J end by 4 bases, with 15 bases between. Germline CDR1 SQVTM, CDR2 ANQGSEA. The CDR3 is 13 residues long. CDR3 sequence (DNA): TGCAGCGTGCTGAACGGGAGAGCCACTGAAGCTTTCTTT. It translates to CSVLNGRATEAFF.

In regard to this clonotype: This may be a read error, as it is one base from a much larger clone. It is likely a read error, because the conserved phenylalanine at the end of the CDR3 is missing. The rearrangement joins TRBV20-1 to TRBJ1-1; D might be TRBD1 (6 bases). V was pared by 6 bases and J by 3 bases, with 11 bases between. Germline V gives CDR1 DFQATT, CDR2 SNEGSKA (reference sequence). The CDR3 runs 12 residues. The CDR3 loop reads CSARGHYTEAFS. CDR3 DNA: TGCAGTGCCCGGGGGCATTACACTGAAGCTTTCTCT.

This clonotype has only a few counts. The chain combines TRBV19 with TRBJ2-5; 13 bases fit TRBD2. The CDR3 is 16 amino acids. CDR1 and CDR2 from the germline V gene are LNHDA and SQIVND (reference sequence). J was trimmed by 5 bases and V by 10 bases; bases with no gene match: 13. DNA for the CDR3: TGTGCCACCTCAGTCGGCGGACTAGCGGGAGTGGAGACCCAGTACTTC. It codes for CATSVGGLAGVETQYF.

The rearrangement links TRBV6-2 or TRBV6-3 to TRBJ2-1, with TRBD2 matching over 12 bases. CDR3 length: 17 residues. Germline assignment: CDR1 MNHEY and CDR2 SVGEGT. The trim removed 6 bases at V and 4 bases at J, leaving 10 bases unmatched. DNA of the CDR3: TGTGCCAGCAGAGGACCCGGGACTAGCGGGCGGTACAATGAGCAGTTCTTC. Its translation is CASRGPGTSGRYNEQFF.

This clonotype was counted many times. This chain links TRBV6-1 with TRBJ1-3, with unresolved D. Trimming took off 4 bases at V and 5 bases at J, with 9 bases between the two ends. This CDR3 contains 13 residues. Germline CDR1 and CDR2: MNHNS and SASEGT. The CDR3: CASSGWTRNTIYF. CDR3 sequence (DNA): TGTGCCAGCAGTGGATGGACCCGAAACACCATATATTTT.

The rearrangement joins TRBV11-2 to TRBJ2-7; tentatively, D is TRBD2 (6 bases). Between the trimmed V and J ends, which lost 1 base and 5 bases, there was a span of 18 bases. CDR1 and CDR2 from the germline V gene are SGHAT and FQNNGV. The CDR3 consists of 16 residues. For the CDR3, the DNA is TGTGCCAGCAGCTTAGGAACTGGGTGGGCTAGCGACGAGCAGTACTTC. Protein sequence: CASSLGTGWASDEQYF.

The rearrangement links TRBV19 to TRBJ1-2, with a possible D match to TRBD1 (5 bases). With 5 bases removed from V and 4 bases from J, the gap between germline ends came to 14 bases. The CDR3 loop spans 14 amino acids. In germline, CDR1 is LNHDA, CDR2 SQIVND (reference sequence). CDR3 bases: TGTGCCAGTAGTCTCGCCAGGGATGGCTATGGCTACACCTTC. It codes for CASSLARDGYGYTF.

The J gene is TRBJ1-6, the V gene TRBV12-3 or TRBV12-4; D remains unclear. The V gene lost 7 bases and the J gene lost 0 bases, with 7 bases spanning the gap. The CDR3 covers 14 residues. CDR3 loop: CASTGISYNSPLHF. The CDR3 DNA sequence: TGTGCCAGCACTGGGATCTCCTATAATTCACCCCTCCACTTT.

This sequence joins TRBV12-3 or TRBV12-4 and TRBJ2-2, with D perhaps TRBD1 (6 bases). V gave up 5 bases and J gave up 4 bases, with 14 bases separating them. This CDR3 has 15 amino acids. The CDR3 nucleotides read TGTGCCAGCAGTCCAGCAGGGGTGGGCACCGGGGAGCTGTTTTTT. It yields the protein CASSPAGVGTGELFF.